The present TCR beta chain was sequenced within a study of glioma-infiltrating T cells. Using RNA template, CDR3s of TCR alpha and beta were amplified with iRepertoire arm-PCR. TCRdb ran MiXCR on the multiplex PCR reads and lists one entry per CDR3 protein. The sample includes about 110,000 distinct CDR3 sequences, 25% to 30% of them seen just once. This clonotype was seen repeatedly, ten times or more. There are 16 residues in the CDR3. Looked up from germline, CDR1 is MNHNS and CDR2 is SASEGT. V was clipped by 6 bases and J by 3 bases; unmatched bases: 7. The sequence came from a human donor with low-grade glioma or glioblastoma, undergoing nonglioma brain surgery, or in good health (not recorded which). The sequencing sample was made of glioma tissue, nonneoplastic brain tissue, or PBMCs (not recorded which). The chain has TRBV6-1 and TRBJ2-3, with TRBD2 matching over 12 bases. The CDR3, as DNA: TGTGCCAGCAGCCCGATTCTAGCGGGGGGGACAGATACGCAGTATTTT. Protein: CASSPILAGGTDTQYF.